This T cell receptor (beta chain) was documented in a study of T-cell memory formation after mild COVID-19. TCRdb re-derived calls from the 5' RACE reads in MiXCR, one entry per CDR3 protein. The table shows around 130,000 distinct CDR3 sequences, with 15% to 20% occurring only once. Germline V lookup: CDR1 SGHDT, CDR2 YYEEEE. There are 17 residues in the CDR3. The J segment lost 1 base and the V segment lost 0 bases, leaving 6 bases of the junction unmatched. The chain links TRBV5-6 to TRBJ2-5; 10 positions agree with TRBD2. Sequencing was performed on PBMCs or a T cell subset sorted from them (not recorded which). The receptor was derived from a man aged 18 to 29 who had mild COVID-19 (a few samples of this study predate the infection). Cell type and time point are not known. The CDR3, as DNA: TGTGCCAGCAGCTTGGCCGGGGCTAGCGGGGGCCAAGAGACCCAGTACTTC. It yields the protein CASSLAGASGGQETQYF. The whole variable domain, remainder taken from reference TRBV5-6 and TRBJ2-5, is DAGVTQSPTHLIKTRGQQVTLRCSPKSGHDTVSWYQQALGQGPQFIFQYYEEEERQRGNFPDRFSGHQFPNYSSELNVNALLLGDSALYLCASSLAGASGGQETQYFGPGTRLLVL.